Reported below is one TCR beta chain. Its antigen is not identified. J lost 8 bases, V lost 3 bases, and 7 bases had no gene match. The CDR3 length is 14 residues. Germline V CDR1 and CDR2: SGDLS, YYNGEE. Naive CD8 cells lacked CD45RO and underwent positive selection for CCR7, leaving out terminally differentiated effector memory CD45RA+ cells. Data came from immunoSEQ multiplex PCR; TCRdb stores just in-frame clones and leaves some out. The repertoire has hundreds of thousands of clones, 85% to 95% of them found once; the top ten carry approximately 0.11%. The sample belongs to a study of shared clonotypes between healthy human individuals. Study in general: Donor composition was two women and three men, aged 18 to 49.

Overall study findings and caveats: Researchers found naive subsets generally carried larger estimated richness than memory subsets. Clonotype sharing among donors was thought likely to change with sequencing depth.

The TCR originated in a woman in her 30s in good health. The specimen was naive CD8+ T cells sorted from blood. The chain has TRBV9 and TRBJ2-1, with 8 positions matching TRBD2. The CDR3 spells CASSGGLAGDEQFF. CDR3 DNA: TGTGCCAGCAGCGGCGGACTAGCCGGGGATGAGCAGTTCTTC. The whole variable domain, filled in from reference TRBV9 and TRBJ2-1, reads DSGVTQTPKHLITATGQRVTLRCSPRSGDLSVYWYQQSLDQGLQFLIQYYNGEERAKGNILERFSAQQFPDLHSELNLSSLELGDSALYFCASSGGLAGDEQFFGPGTRLTVL.